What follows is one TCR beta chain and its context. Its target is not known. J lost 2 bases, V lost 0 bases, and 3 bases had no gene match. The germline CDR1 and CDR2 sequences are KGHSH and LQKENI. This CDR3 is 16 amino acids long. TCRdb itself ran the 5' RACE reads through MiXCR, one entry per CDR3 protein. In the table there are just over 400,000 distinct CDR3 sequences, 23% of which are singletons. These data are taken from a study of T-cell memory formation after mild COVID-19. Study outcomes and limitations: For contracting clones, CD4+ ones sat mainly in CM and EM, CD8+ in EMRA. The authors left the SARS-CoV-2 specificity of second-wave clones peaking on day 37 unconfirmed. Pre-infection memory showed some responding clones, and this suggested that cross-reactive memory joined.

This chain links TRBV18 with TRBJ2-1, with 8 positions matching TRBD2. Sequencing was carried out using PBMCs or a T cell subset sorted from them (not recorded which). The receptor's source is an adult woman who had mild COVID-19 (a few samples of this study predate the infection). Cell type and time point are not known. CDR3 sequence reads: CASSPPPGGPYNEQFF. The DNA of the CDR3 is TGTGCCAGCTCACCACCGCCGGGAGGGCCCTACAATGAGCAGTTCTTC.